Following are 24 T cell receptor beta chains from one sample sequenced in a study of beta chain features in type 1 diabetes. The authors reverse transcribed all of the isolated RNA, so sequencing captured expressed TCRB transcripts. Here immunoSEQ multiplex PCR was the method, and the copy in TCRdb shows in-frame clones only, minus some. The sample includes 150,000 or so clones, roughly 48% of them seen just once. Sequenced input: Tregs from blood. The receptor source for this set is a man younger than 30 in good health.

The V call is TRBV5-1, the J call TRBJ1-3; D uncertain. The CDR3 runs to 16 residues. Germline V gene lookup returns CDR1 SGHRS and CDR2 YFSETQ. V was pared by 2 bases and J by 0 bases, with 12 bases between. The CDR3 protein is CASSFAGPRSGNTIYF. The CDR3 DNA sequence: TGCGCCAGCAGCTTCGCAGGTCCTCGCTCTGGAAACACCATATATTTT.

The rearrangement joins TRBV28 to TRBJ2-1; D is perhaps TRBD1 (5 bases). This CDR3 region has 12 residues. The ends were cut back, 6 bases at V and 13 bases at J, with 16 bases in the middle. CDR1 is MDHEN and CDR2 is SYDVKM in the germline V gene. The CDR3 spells CASRYNRNLQFF. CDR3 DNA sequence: TGTGCCAGCAGATACAACAGGAATCTCCAGTTCTTC.

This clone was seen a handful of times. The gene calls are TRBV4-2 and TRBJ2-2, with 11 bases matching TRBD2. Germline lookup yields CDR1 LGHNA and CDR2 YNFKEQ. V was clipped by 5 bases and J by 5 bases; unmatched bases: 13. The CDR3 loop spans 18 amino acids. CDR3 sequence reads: CASSAKPRLAGNTGELFF. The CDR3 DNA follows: TGTGCCAGCAGCGCCAAACCCCGACTAGCGGGAAATACCGGGGAGCTGTTTTTT.

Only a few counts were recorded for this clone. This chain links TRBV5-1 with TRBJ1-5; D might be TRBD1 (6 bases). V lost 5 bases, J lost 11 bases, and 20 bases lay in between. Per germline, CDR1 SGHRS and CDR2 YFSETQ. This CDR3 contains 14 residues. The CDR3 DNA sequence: TGCGCCAGCAGACCTTCAGGGGATTCCCTGGCCCAGCATTTT. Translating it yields CASRPSGDSLAQHF. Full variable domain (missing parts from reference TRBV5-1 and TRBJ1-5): KAGVTQTPRYLIKTRGQQVTLSCSPISGHRSVSWYQQTPGQGLQFLFEYFSETQRNKGNFPGRFSGRQFSNSRSEMNVSTLELGDSALYLCASRPSGDSLAQHFGDGTRLSIL.

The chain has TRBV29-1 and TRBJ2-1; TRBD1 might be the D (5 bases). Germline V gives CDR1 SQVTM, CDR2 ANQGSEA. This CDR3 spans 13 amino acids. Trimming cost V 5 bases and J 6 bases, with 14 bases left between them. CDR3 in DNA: TGCAGCGTTTTACCAGGGTACGGCAATGAGCAGTTCTTC. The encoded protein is CSVLPGYGNEQFF.

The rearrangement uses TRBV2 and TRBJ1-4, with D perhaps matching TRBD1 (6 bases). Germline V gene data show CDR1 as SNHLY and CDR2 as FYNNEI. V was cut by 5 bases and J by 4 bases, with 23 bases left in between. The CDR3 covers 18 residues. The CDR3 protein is CASSRATGTRTLNEKLFF. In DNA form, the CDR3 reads TGTGCCAGCAGTCGAGCTACCGGGACACGGACCCTTAATGAAAAACTGTTTTTT.

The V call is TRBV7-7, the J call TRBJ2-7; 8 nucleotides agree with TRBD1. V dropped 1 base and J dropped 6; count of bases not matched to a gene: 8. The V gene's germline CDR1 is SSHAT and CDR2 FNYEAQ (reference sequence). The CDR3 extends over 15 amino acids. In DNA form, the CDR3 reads TGTGCCAGCAGCTTAGGGGCAGGGGGCATGTCCGAGCAGTACTTC. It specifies CASSLGAGGMSEQYF.

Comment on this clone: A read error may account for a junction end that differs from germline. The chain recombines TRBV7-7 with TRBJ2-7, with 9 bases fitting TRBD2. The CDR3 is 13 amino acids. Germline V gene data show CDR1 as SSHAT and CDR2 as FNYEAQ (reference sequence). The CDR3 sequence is CASSFGTSSEQYF. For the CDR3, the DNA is TGTGCTAGCAGCTTCGGGACTAGCAGCGAGCAGTACTTC.

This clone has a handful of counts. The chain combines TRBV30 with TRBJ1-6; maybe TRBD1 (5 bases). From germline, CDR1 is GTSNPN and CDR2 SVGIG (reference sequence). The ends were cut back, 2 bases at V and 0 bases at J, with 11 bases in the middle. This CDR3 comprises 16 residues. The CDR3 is CAWSRGGSSYNSPLHF. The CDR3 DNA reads TGTGCCTGGAGTAGGGGTGGAAGCTCCTATAATTCACCCCTCCACTTT.

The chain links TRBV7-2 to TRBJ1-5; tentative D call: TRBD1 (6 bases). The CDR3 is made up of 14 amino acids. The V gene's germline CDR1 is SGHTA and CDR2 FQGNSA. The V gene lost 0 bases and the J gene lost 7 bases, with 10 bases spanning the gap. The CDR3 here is CASSLAFQGQPQHF. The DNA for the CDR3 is TGTGCCAGCAGCTTAGCTTTTCAGGGGCAGCCCCAGCATTTT.

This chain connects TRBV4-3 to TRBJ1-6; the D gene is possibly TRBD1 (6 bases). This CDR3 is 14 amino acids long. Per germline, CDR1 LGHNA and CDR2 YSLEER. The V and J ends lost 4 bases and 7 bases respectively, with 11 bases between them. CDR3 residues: CASSPWTENSPLHF. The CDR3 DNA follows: TGCGCCAGCAGCCCCTGGACAGAGAATTCACCCCTCCACTTT.

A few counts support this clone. The DNA of the CDR3 is TGTGCCAGCAGCCCTCGACAGGGGAAGTCCACAGATACGCAGTATTTT. The encoded protein is CASSPRQGKSTDTQYF. The chain links TRBV4-2 to TRBJ2-3; TRBD1 aligns across 8 bases. Per germline, CDR1 LGHNA and CDR2 YNFKEQ. This CDR3 comprises 16 residues. V trimming: 4 bases; J trimming: 2 bases; junction bases outside the gene matches: 8.

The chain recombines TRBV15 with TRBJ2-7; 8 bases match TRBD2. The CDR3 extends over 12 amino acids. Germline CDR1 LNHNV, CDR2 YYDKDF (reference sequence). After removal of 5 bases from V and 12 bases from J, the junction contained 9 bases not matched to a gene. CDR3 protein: CATSVSSGTLYF. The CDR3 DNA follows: TGTGCCACCAGCGTGAGTAGCGGGACACTGTACTTC.

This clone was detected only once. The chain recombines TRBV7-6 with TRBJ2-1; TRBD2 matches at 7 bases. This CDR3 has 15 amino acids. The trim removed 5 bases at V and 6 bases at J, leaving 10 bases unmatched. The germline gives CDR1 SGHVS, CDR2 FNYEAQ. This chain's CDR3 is CASSQLDGGFNEQFF. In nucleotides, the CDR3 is TGTGCCAGCAGCCAACTTGACGGGGGGTTCAATGAGCAGTTCTTC.

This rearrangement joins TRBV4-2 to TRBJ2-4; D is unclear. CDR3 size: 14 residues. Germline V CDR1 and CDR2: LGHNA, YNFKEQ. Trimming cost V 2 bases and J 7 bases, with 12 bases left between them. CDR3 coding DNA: TGTGCCAGCAGCCAACAGCACCTCGGGAACATTCAGTACTTC. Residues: CASSQQHLGNIQYF.

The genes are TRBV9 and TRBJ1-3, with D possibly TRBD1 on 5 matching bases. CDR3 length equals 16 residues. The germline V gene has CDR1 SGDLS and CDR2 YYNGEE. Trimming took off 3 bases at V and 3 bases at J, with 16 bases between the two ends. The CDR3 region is CASSAQGAALGNTIYF. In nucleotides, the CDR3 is TGTGCCAGCAGCGCTCAAGGGGCCGCTCTTGGAAACACCATATATTTT.

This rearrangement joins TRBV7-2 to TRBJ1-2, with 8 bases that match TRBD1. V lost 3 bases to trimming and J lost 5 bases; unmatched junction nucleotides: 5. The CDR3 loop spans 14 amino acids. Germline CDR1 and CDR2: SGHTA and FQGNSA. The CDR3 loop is CASSLDRASYGYTF. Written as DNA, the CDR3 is TGTGCCAGCAGCTTGGACAGGGCTTCATATGGCTACACCTTC.

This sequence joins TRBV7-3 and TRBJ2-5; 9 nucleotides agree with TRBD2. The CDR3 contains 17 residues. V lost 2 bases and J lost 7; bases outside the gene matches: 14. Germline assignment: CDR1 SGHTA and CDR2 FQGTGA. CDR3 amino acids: CASSLAKAGGYGGTQYF. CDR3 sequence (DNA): TGTGCCAGCAGCTTAGCGAAAGCGGGAGGATATGGGGGGACCCAGTACTTC.

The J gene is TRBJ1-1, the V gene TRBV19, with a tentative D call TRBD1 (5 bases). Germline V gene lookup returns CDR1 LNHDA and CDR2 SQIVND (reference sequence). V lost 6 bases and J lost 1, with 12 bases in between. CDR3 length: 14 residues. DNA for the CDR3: TGTGCCAGTAGAGGAGGGGCTACGAACACTGAAGCTTTCTTT. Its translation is CASRGGATNTEAFF.

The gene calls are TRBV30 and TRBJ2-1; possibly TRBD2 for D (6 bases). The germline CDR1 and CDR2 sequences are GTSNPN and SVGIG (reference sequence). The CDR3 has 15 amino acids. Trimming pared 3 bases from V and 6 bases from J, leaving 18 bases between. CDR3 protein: CAWSKVTRFPNEQFF. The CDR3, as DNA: TGTGCCTGGAGCAAGGTGACTAGGTTCCCCAATGAGCAGTTCTTC.

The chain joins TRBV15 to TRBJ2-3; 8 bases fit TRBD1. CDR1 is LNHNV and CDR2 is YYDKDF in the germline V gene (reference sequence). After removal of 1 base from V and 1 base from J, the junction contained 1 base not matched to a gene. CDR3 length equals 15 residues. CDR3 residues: CATSRVQGGTDTQYF. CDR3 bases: TGTGCCACCAGCAGAGTACAGGGGGGCACAGATACGCAGTATTTT.

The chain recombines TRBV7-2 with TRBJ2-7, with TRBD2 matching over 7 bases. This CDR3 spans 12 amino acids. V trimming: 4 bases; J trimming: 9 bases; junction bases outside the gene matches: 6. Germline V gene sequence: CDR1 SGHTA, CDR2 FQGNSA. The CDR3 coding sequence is TGTGCCAGCAGCTGGGGGGGAACTCCGCAGTACTTC. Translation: CASSWGGTPQYF.

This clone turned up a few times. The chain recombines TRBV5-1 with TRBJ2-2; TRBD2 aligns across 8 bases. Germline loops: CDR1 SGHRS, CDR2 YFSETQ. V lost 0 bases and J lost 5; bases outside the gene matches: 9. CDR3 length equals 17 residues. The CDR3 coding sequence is TGCGCCAGCAGCTTGGTTACGGGACTAGATTTTACCGGGGAGCTGTTTTTT. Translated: CASSLVTGLDFTGELFF. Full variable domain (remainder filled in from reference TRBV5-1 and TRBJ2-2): KAGVTQTPRYLIKTRGQQVTLSCSPISGHRSVSWYQQTPGQGLQFLFEYFSETQRNKGNFPGRFSGRQFSNSRSEMNVSTLELGDSALYLCASSLVTGLDFTGELFFGEGSRLTVL.

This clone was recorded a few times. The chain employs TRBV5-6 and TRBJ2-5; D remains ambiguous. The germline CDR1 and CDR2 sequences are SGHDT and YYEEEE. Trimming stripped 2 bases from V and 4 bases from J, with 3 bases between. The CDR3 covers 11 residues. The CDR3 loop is CASSFRETQYF. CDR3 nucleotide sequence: TGTGCCAGCAGCTTCCGAGAGACCCAGTACTTC.